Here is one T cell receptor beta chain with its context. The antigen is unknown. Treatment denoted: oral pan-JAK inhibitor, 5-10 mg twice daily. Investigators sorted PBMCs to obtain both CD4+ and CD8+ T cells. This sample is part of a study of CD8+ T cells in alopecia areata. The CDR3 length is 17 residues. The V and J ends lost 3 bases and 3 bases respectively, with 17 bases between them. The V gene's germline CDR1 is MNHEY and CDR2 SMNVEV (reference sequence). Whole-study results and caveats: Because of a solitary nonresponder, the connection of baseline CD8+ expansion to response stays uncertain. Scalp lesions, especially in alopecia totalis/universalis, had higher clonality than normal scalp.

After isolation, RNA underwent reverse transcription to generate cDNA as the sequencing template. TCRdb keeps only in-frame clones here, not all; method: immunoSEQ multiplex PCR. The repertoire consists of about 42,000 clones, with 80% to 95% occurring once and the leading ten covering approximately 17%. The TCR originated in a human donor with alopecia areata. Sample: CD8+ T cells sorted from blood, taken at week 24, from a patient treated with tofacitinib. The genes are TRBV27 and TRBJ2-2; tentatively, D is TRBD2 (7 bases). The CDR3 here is CASSLSRAGQHTGELFF. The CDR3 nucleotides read TGTGCCAGCAGTTTGTCGAGAGCGGGACAACACACCGGGGAGCTGTTTTTT.